This is a list of T cell receptor beta chains from one sample in a study of shared clonotypes between healthy human individuals. The table came from immunoSEQ multiplex PCR; TCRdb's copy has only in-frame clones and leaves some out. In the table there are about 700,000 clones, approximately 90% of which are singletons. Sequenced: naive CD8+ T cells sorted from blood. The origin of the receptors is a man between 25 and 39 years old in good health. Each CDR3 is given with its conserved first and last residue. The D gene is left open where the match is weak. The listing skips clone size in some rows; elsewhere it reads once, few, many or a size class.

D gene: TRBD1
clone size: once
V gene: TRBV28
J gene: TRBJ1-2
CDR3 DNA: TGTGCCAGCAGTTCCAATCGACAGGGCCCCTATGGCTACACCTTC
CDR3 protein: CASSSNRQGPYGYTF

D gene: NA
clone size: NA
V gene: TRBV18
J gene: TRBJ1-5
CDR3 DNA: TGTGCCAGCTCCGCACCAGGGACCGTTAGCAATCAGCCCCAGCATTTT
CDR3 protein: CASSAPGTVSNQPQHF

D gene: TRBD2
clone size: once
V gene: TRBV7-3
J gene: TRBJ2-1
CDR3 DNA: TGTGCCAGCAGCTTAAGCGGCGGGAGGCCCCTTCCTGACAATGAGCAGTTCTTC
CDR3 protein: CASSLSGGRPLPDNEQFF

D gene: NA
clone size: NA
V gene: TRBV7-2
J gene: TRBJ2-4
CDR3 DNA: TGTGCCAGCAGCTCCGGGCTAGCCAAAAACATTCAGTACTTC
CDR3 protein: CASSSGLAKNIQYF

D gene: NA
clone size: few
V gene: TRBV29-1
J gene: TRBJ2-5
CDR3 DNA: TGCAGCGTGCCTGGGACCACAATGTCGGAGACCCAGTACTTC
CDR3 protein: CSVPGTTMSETQYF

D gene: NA
clone size: NA
V gene: TRBV6-1
J gene: TRBJ2-7
CDR3 DNA: TGTGCCAGCAGTGGGGGTGGAATCAGTGGGGCGTTCTTCTACGAGCAGTACTTC
CDR3 protein: CASSGGGISGAFFYEQYF

D gene: NA
clone size: once
V gene: TRBV29-1
J gene: TRBJ2-3
CDR3 DNA: TGCAGCGTTGAAGGGCCTAACACAGATACGCAGTATTTT
CDR3 protein: CSVEGPNTDTQYF

D gene: NA
clone size: NA
V gene: TRBV7-9
J gene: TRBJ1-1
CDR3 DNA: TGTGCCAGCAGCTTAGCGCAGGACGGGAACACTGAAGCTTTCTTT
CDR3 protein: CASSLAQDGNTEAFF

D gene: TRBD1
clone size: NA
V gene: TRBV7-9
J gene: TRBJ2-7
CDR3 DNA: TGTGCCGGAGACAGGGTGGGGGAGCAGTACTTC
CDR3 protein: CAGDRVGEQYF

D gene: NA
clone size: NA
V gene: TRBV21-1
J gene: TRBJ2-3
CDR3 DNA: TGTGCCAGCAGCAAAGAAGGCCGGCCCGGGGGCACAGATACGCAGTATTTT
CDR3 protein: CASSKEGRPGGTDTQYF

D gene: NA
clone size: NA
V gene: TRBV7-9
J gene: TRBJ2-3
CDR3 DNA: TGTGCCAGCAGACAACCCTCTAGCGCTAGCACAGATACGCAGTATTTT
CDR3 protein: CASRQPSSASTDTQYF

D gene: NA
clone size: few
V gene: TRBV27
J gene: TRBJ2-7
CDR3 DNA: TGTGCCAGCAGTTTAATAGGAGACGAGCAGTACTTC
CDR3 protein: CASSLIGDEQYF

D gene: NA
clone size: once
V gene: TRBV7-9
J gene: TRBJ2-7
CDR3 DNA: TGTGCCAGCAGCTTAACGACTTCTTACGAGCAGTACTTC
CDR3 protein: CASSLTTSYEQYF

D gene: NA
clone size: NA
V gene: TRBV4-3
J gene: TRBJ2-2
CDR3 DNA: TGCGCCAGCAGCCAAGATCTTAAGGCGGGGACCAACACCGGGGAGCTGTTTTTT
CDR3 protein: CASSQDLKAGTNTGELFF

D gene: NA
clone size: NA
V gene: TRBV10-1
J gene: TRBJ2-7
CDR3 DNA: TGCGCCAGCATGCGGGATGTGGTGGGCGAGCAGTACTTC
CDR3 protein: CASMRDVVGEQYF

D gene: NA
clone size: few
V gene: TRBV7-9
J gene: TRBJ2-2
CDR3 DNA: TGTGCCAGCAGACCGGGAGAGGTATGGGAGCTGTTTTTT
CDR3 protein: CASRPGEVWELFF

D gene: NA
clone size: NA
V gene: TRBV18
J gene: TRBJ2-7
CDR3 DNA: TGTGCCAGCTCACCTCCGTGGGACGAGCAGTACTTC
CDR3 protein: CASSPPWDEQYF

D gene: NA
clone size: NA
V gene: TRBV27
J gene: TRBJ2-7
CDR3 DNA: TGTGCCAGCGCCTCAGCTCCCCCCAGCTCCTACGAGCAGTACTTC
CDR3 protein: CASASAPPSSYEQYF

D gene: NA
clone size: once
V gene: TRBV6-5
J gene: TRBJ2-1
CDR3 DNA: TGTGCCAGCAGTTACTCGACCAGCGCGTACAATGAGCAGTTCTTC
CDR3 protein: CASSYSTSAYNEQFF

D gene: TRBD2
clone size: NA
V gene: TRBV4-1
J gene: TRBJ2-1
CDR3 DNA: TGCGCCAGCAGCCCTCATCTGAGCGGGGCGTCCTACAATGAGCAGTTCTTC
CDR3 protein: CASSPHLSGASYNEQFF

D gene: TRBD2
clone size: NA
V gene: TRBV4-1
J gene: TRBJ2-7
CDR3 DNA: TGCGCCAGCAGCCAGGGACTAGCGGGGGCCTACGAGCAGTACTTC
CDR3 protein: CASSQGLAGAYEQYF

D gene: NA
clone size: NA
V gene: TRBV7-9
J gene: TRBJ2-3
CDR3 DNA: TGTGCCAGCAGCTCAGATACGCAGTATTTT
CDR3 protein: CASSSDTQYF

D gene: NA
clone size: once
V gene: TRBV19
J gene: TRBJ1-1
CDR3 DNA: TGTGCCAGTAGTACCGCAGGAGCCCCGAACACTGAAGCTTTCTTT
CDR3 protein: CASSTAGAPNTEAFF

D gene: NA
clone size: NA
V gene: TRBV6-5
J gene: TRBJ1-5
CDR3 DNA: TGTGCCAGCAGCCCCTCGGAGTTTTTGCAGCCCCAGCATTTT
CDR3 protein: CASSPSEFLQPQHF

D gene: NA
clone size: NA
V gene: TRBV9
J gene: TRBJ2-5
CDR3 DNA: TGTGCCAGCAGCCACCTTGGGGCCCAGTACTTC
CDR3 protein: CASSHLGAQYF

D gene: NA
clone size: NA
V gene: TRBV14
J gene: TRBJ1-6
CDR3 DNA: TGTGCCAGCAGCCCCTCAACAGGGTTCTATAATTCACCCCTCCACTTT
CDR3 protein: CASSPSTGFYNSPLHF

D gene: NA
clone size: NA
V gene: TRBV13
J gene: TRBJ2-5
CDR3 DNA: TGTGCCAGCAGCCCGGACAGTCAAGAGACCCAGTACTTC
CDR3 protein: CASSPDSQETQYF

D gene: NA
clone size: NA
V gene: TRBV7-2
J gene: TRBJ2-1
CDR3 DNA: TGTGCCAGCAGCTTAAATCTGGGGATGGGATGCAATGAGCAGTTCTTC
CDR3 protein: CASSLNLGMGCNEQFF

D gene: NA
clone size: NA
V gene: TRBV19
J gene: TRBJ2-7
CDR3 DNA: TGTGCCAGTAGTATAGTGAGTGGGGCGACTAACGAGCAGTACTTC
CDR3 protein: CASSIVSGATNEQYF

D gene: NA
clone size: NA
V gene: TRBV27
J gene: TRBJ2-2
CDR3 DNA: TGTGCCAGCAGTCACGCCAACACCGGGGAGCTGTTTTTT
CDR3 protein: CASSHANTGELFF

D gene: NA
clone size: NA
V gene: TRBV7-9
J gene: TRBJ2-7
CDR3 DNA: TGTGCCAGCAGCTTAGAGGACCTTATGAGTCGAGAGCAGTACTTC
CDR3 protein: CASSLEDLMSREQYF

D gene: NA
clone size: NA
V gene: TRBV2
J gene: TRBJ1-4
CDR3 DNA: TGTGCCAGCAGGGCGGGGGCCCGTAATGAAAAACTGTTTTTT
CDR3 protein: CASRAGARNEKLFF

D gene: TRBD1
clone size: few
V gene: TRBV7-2
J gene: TRBJ2-1
CDR3 DNA: TGTGCCAGCAGCGATGGACAGGGGGCTGGCAATGAGCAGTTCTTC
CDR3 protein: CASSDGQGAGNEQFF

D gene: TRBD2
clone size: once
V gene: TRBV6-1
J gene: TRBJ2-7
CDR3 DNA: TGTGCCAGCAACATCCTAGCGGGAGGGCCGTACGAGCAGTACTTC
CDR3 protein: CASNILAGGPYEQYF

D gene: TRBD1
clone size: NA
V gene: TRBV7-9
J gene: TRBJ1-1
CDR3 DNA: TGTGCCAGCAGCTTCCGAGACAGGGGGAACACTGAAGCTTTCTTT
CDR3 protein: CASSFRDRGNTEAFF

D gene: TRBD2
clone size: NA
V gene: TRBV11-3
J gene: TRBJ2-2
CDR3 DNA: TGTGCCAGCAGCCCGAGGACTAGCGGGAGAGGGGGGGAGCTGTTTTTT
CDR3 protein: CASSPRTSGRGGELFF

D gene: NA
clone size: many
V gene: TRBV10-3
J gene: TRBJ2-7
CDR3 DNA: TGTGCCACCGAGGAATCCAGGGAAGCGGGCGAGCAGTACTTC
CDR3 protein: CATEESREAGEQYF

D gene: NA
clone size: NA
V gene: TRBV27
J gene: TRBJ1-5
CDR3 DNA: TGTGCCAGCAGTTTCACAGGTAGCAATCAGCCCCAGCATTTT
CDR3 protein: CASSFTGSNQPQHF

D gene: TRBD2
clone size: NA
V gene: TRBV2
J gene: TRBJ2-6
CDR3 DNA: TGTGCCAGCAATGATCCGTCCCGGGACTATTCTGGGGCCAACGTCCTGACTTTC
CDR3 protein: CASNDPSRDYSGANVLTF

D gene: TRBD1
clone size: NA
V gene: TRBV10-3
J gene: TRBJ1-2
CDR3 DNA: TGTGCCATCACGCAGGGACAGGGAAGCTACACCTTC
CDR3 protein: CAITQGQGSYTF

D gene: NA
clone size: NA
V gene: TRBV7-6
J gene: TRBJ2-7
CDR3 DNA: TGTGCCAGCAGCCCCGGCACAGGGTCCTACGAGCAGTACTTC
CDR3 protein: CASSPGTGSYEQYF

D gene: NA
clone size: NA
V gene: TRBV1
J gene: TRBJ1-2
CDR3 DNA: TGCACCAGCAGTCTCTTGAGTTTGCGAAAGACCTATGGCTACACCTTC
CDR3 protein: CTSSLLSLRKTYGYTF

D gene: NA
clone size: NA
V gene: TRBV6-5
J gene: TRBJ2-2
CDR3 DNA: TGTGCCAGCAGTCCTCTCTCTCCCGGGGAGCTGTTTTTT
CDR3 protein: CASSPLSPGELFF

D gene: TRBD2
clone size: NA
V gene: TRBV4-1
J gene: TRBJ2-5
CDR3 DNA: TGCGCCAGCAGCCTCCTCGGGGCGGGAGCGCCGGGAGTCGTGACCCAGTACTTC
CDR3 protein: CASSLLGAGAPGVVTQYF

D gene: NA
clone size: NA
V gene: TRBV6-6
J gene: TRBJ2-3
CDR3 DNA: TGTGCCAGCAGTTACATGGCTGGGGATACGCAGTATTTT
CDR3 protein: CASSYMAGDTQYF

D gene: TRBD2
clone size: NA
V gene: TRBV9
J gene: TRBJ2-1
CDR3 DNA: TGTGCCAGCAGCGTAGAAGGTGCGGGAGGTTTCTACAATGAGCAGTTCTTC
CDR3 protein: CASSVEGAGGFYNEQFF

D gene: NA
clone size: NA
V gene: TRBV5-1
J gene: TRBJ2-1
CDR3 DNA: TGCGCCAGCAGCTTGGGACAAGCTAATGAGCAGTTCTTC
CDR3 protein: CASSLGQANEQFF

D gene: NA
clone size: NA
V gene: TRBV4-1
J gene: TRBJ1-3
CDR3 DNA: TGCGCCAGCAGCCAAGAAGGACTTAGCCTCTCTGGAAACACCATATATTTT
CDR3 protein: CASSQEGLSLSGNTIYF

D gene: NA
clone size: NA
V gene: TRBV7-9
J gene: TRBJ2-7
CDR3 DNA: TGTGCCAGCAGCTTAGGTCGGCGGATGAACTACGAGCAGTACTTC
CDR3 protein: CASSLGRRMNYEQYF

D gene: TRBD1
clone size: once
V gene: TRBV5-1
J gene: TRBJ2-7
CDR3 DNA: TGCGCCAGCAGCAGCCGGGACAGAGCCTACGAGCAGTACTTC
CDR3 protein: CASSSRDRAYEQYF

D gene: NA
clone size: NA
V gene: TRBV4-1
J gene: TRBJ1-2
CDR3 DNA: TGCGCCAGCAGCCCAAACGCCGGGGGGCCTGGCTACACCTTC
CDR3 protein: CASSPNAGGPGYTF

D gene: TRBD1
clone size: NA
V gene: TRBV7-2
J gene: TRBJ2-7
CDR3 DNA: TGTGCCAGCAGCTCTCTTCCCGGGACAGAAGACTACGAGCAGTACTTC
CDR3 protein: CASSSLPGTEDYEQYF

D gene: TRBD1
clone size: NA
V gene: TRBV27
J gene: TRBJ1-2
CDR3 DNA: TGTGCCAGCATGAGGACCGGGACAGCCGTTGATGGCTACACCTTC
CDR3 protein: CASMRTGTAVDGYTF

D gene: NA
clone size: NA
V gene: TRBV11-2
J gene: TRBJ2-3
CDR3 DNA: TGTGCCAGCAGCTCCGATACAGATACGCAGTATTTT
CDR3 protein: CASSSDTDTQYF

D gene: NA
clone size: NA
V gene: TRBV25-1
J gene: TRBJ1-2
CDR3 DNA: TGTGCCAGCAGTGCGCGGGACCGCAACTATGGCTACACCTTC
CDR3 protein: CASSARDRNYGYTF

D gene: NA
clone size: once
V gene: TRBV7-9
J gene: TRBJ1-1
CDR3 DNA: TGTGCCAGCAGCTTAGATTTACAGGGAAACACTGAAGCTTTCTTT
CDR3 protein: CASSLDLQGNTEAFF

D gene: NA
clone size: once
V gene: TRBV18
J gene: TRBJ2-3
CDR3 DNA: TGTGCCAGCTCACCTGTGAGGCCTGGCCCCACAGATACGCAGTATTTT
CDR3 protein: CASSPVRPGPTDTQYF